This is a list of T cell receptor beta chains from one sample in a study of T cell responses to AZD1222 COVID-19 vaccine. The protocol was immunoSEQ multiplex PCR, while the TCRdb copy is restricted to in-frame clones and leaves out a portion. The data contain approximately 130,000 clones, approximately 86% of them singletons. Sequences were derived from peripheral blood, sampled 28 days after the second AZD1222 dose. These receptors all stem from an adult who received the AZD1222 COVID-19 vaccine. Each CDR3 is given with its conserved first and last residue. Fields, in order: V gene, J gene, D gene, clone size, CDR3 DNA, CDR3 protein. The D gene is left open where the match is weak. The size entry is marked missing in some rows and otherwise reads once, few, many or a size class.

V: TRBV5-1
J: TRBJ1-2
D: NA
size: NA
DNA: TGCGCCAGCAGCTTGGACGGGACAACCTCTTATGGCTACACCTTC
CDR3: CASSLDGTTSYGYTF

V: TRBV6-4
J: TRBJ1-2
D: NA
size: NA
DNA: TGTGCCAGTGACATATATAACTATGGCTACACCTTC
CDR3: CASDIYNYGYTF

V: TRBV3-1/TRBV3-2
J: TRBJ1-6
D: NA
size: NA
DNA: TGTGCCAGCAGCCGAAATACAGGGCTGAATTCACCCCTCCACTTT
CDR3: CASSRNTGLNSPLHF

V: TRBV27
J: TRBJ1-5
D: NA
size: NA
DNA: TGTGCCAGCAGTTTATTAGCCCAGGCTAGCAATCAGCCCCAGCATTTT
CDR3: CASSLLAQASNQPQHF

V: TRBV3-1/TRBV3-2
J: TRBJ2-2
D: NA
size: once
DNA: TGTGCCAGCAGCCTGATTAGCGGTCCCACCTCGAACACCGGGGAGCTGTTTTTT
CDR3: CASSLISGPTSNTGELFF

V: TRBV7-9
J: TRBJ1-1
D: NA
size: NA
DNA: TGTGCCAGCAGCTCTACCCTAATGAACACTGAAGCTTTCTTT
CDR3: CASSSTLMNTEAFF

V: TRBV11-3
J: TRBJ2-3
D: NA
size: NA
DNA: TGTGCCAGCAGCCCCTCGGCCACCCTAGATACGCAGTATTTT
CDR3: CASSPSATLDTQYF

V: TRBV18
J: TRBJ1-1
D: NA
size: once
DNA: TGTGCCAGCTCACCAACAGGATCGAACACTGAAGCTTTCTTT
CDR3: CASSPTGSNTEAFF

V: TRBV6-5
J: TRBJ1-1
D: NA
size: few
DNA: TGTGCCAGCAGTTCCCTTCACACTGAAGCTTTCTTT
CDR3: CASSSLHTEAFF

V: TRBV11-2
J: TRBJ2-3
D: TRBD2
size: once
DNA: TGTGCCAGCAGCTTAGTTCCCCGCGGACTAGCGGGCACAGATACGCAGTATTTT
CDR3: CASSLVPRGLAGTDTQYF

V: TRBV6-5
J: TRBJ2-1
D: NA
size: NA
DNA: TGTGCCAGCAGTTACTCGTGGGGAAACAATGAGCAGTTCTTC
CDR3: CASSYSWGNNEQFF

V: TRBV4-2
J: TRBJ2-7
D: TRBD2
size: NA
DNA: TGTGCCAGCAGTACGGGGCTAGCGGGGGGTTTGGGCGAGCAGTACTTC
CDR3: CASSTGLAGGLGEQYF

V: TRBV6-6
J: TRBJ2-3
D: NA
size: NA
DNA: TGTGCCAGCACCCCCTTACGGGTTAGGGGCACAGATACGCAGTATTTT
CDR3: CASTPLRVRGTDTQYF

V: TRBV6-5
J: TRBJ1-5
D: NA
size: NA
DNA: TGTGCCAGAAGAGAGGGAGTTCGGACCAATCAGCCCCAGCATTTT
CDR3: CARREGVRTNQPQHF

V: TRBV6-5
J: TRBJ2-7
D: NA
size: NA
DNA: TGTGCCAGCAGGGGCGCTGCCTCCTACGAGCAGTACTTC
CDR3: CASRGAASYEQYF

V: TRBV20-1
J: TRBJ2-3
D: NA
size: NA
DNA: TGCAGTGCTCCTAACGGCGATACGCAGTATTTT
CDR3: CSAPNGDTQYF

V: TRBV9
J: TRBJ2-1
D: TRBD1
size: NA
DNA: TGTGCCAGCACCCCCGGACAGGGGTTGAGGAATGAGCAGTTCTTC
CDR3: CASTPGQGLRNEQFF

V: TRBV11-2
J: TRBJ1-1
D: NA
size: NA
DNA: TGTGCCAGCAGCTTAGACTCAAGCCAGAACACTGAAGCTTTCTTT
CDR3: CASSLDSSQNTEAFF

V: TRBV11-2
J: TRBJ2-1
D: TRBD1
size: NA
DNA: TGTGCCAGCAGCCAAGGACAGGGGAACAATGAGCAGTTCTTC
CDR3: CASSQGQGNNEQFF

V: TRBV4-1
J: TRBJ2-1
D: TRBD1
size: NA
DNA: TGCGCCAGCAGCCAAGTTCGCAGGGGGAGTGAGCAGTTCTTC
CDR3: CASSQVRRGSEQFF